The present entry profiles one T cell receptor beta chain with its context. As yet, its antigen is unknown. The data are from a study of beta chain features in type 1 diabetes. Per donor, one heparinised blood draw averaged roughly 120 mL. Via CD45RO/CCR7/CD25/CD127/CD95/CD27, cells of the CD4+ naive, central memory, regulatory and stem cell-like memory subsets were sorted. Expressed TCRB transcripts were sequenced, since all the RNA that had been isolated was reverse transcribed. The protocol was immunoSEQ multiplex PCR, while the TCRdb copy is restricted to in-frame clones and leaves out a portion. This table holds roughly 400,000 clones, about 15% found once. The CDR3 consists of 15 residues. Trimming removed 3 bases at V and 2 bases at J, with 10 bases between. Germline assignment: CDR1 KGHSH and CDR2 LQKENI. General study findings and limits: Any HLA-type effect on TCRB rearrangement remained unresolved here.

V usage is TRBV18 and J usage is TRBJ2-2; possible D gene TRBD1, 6 bases. Sequenced input: naive CD4+ T cells from blood. The clonotype comes from a man under 40 in good health. The CDR3 sequence: CASSPGQTNTGELFF. The CDR3 DNA reads TGTGCCAGCTCACCCGGACAGACCAACACCGGGGAGCTGTTTTTT.